This T cell receptor (beta chain) is from a study of cytomegalovirus exposure and HLA in healthy donors (dated by TCRdb to 2015 to 2018). Turning to the overall study: In an earlier analysis of approximately 500 of the donors, 250 to 300 Gb of sequence data and 90 million to 120 million unique TCR beta sequences from about 190 million T cells were reported. About 300 gigabases of sequencing data and approximately 92 million unique TCR sequences made up an early release that covered around 640 HLA-typed donors. Among the roughly 400 genotyped donors, around 81% belonged to the genetic ancestry cluster associated with self-reported Caucasian donors. The study was designed to test whether signatures of past pathogen exposure could be identified by cataloging public T cell receptors. The study used immunosequencing to profile the T cell repertoires of under 700 subjects and linked those repertoires to cytomegalovirus serostatus. Along with the approximately 700-subject first cohort, a separate validation cohort of over a hundred different subjects was used. The study combined high-throughput TCR immunosequencing, statistical association of individual TCRs with disease status, and machine learning to predict cytomegalovirus infection status. In a later analysis, previously published TCR beta repertoires from hundreds of donors were re-analyzed and high-resolution HLA genotyping was added so that TCR occurrence patterns could be studied. Rather than using new phenotypic data, the later analysis identified candidate immune exposures from TCR beta sequences and from how often those sequences occurred across donors. An earlier analysis of around 580 of the donors used high-throughput TCR beta sequencing to judge whether each TCR beta V gene segment behaved as functional or pseudogenic. Donor age, sex, ethnicity and CMV serostatus were collected together with the repertoire data. A later genetic analysis used genome-wide SNP genotypes for about 60% of the roughly 670 donors, treating that subset as a discovery cohort. Every repertoire in the discovery cohort had been generated on one and the same sequencing platform. HLA typing covered class I and class II loci at four-digit resolution. Typing coverage differed by locus: A, B, C, DRB1 and DQB1 were typed in roughly 629-640 donors, DQA1 in 500 to 550, DPA1 in 600 to 610, and DPB1 in 472. Five DR-DQ haplotypes were handled as single units for association and clustering, since linkage in the cohort was strong. Among around 400 genotyped donors of the cohort, an average of about 240,000 unique TCR beta nucleotide sequences was sequenced per donor, of which about 19% were non-productive. What the study reported, not specific to this receptor: Assigning TCR associations to individual alleles was difficult when HLA alleles, especially DR and DQ, strongly co-occurred. A few of the identified cytomegalovirus-associated TCR beta chains were confirmed in vitro to be specific for cytomegalovirus antigens. The classifier was reported to diagnose cytomegalovirus status with high specificity and sensitivity in both the original and validation cohorts. The sequencing pipeline was judged likely to have produced a cluster of highly shared sequence variants as a technical artifact. Only TCR beta chains were sequenced in this cohort, and the absence of alpha or paired-chain data limited detectable features. The study gave a list of 150 to 200 TCR beta chains associated with cytomegalovirus. Because counts were too low, under 20 rarely observed V segments, including chromosome 9 orphons, were left out of the earlier analysis of approximately 500 of the donors. Linkage disequilibrium might explain the correlated functional status among segregating V segments, but an unknown experimental factor could not be excluded. In a later analysis, HLA-associated TCR beta chains were found to be more clonally expanded and to have lower generation probabilities than equally common non-associated chains. Presence/absence analyses assumed roughly uniform sequencing depth across donors, an assumption that may not hold. A further reported finding was that TCR beta sequences accurately predicted the HLA-A and HLA-B alleles for most subjects in the first cohort. In a later analysis, TCR association rates were found to vary across HLA loci, with the most associated TCRs seen for DRB1 alleles and the fewest for HLA-C alleles. Because some donors lacked HLA typing at each locus, the association tests relied only on the typed subset. The authors suggested that the approach could potentially be generalized to other disease states and immunological phenotypes. Compared with the approximately 700-donor mean, donors in an Asian-associated ancestry cluster had fewer N-insertions in productive TCRs, according to a later genetic analysis. A later analysis reported that several top co-occurrence clusters appeared linked to parvovirus B19, influenza, CMV and Epstein-Barr virus. At a false discovery rate of 0.05, a later analysis linked some 17,000 TCR beta sequences to specific HLA alleles. V-gene and J-gene trimming of TCR beta chains was associated with a missense DCLRE1C variant in a later genetic analysis, and the association was replicated in an independent cohort. According to a later analysis, most CMV-associated TCR beta chains appeared to be HLA-restricted, and the HLA associations seemed to be driven largely by CMV exposure. Most TCR sequences were seen in very few donors, while some public TCRs were found in many individuals. For the cohort, immune exposure information was limited to CMV serostatus. Broadly in line with IMGT annotations, most TCR beta V segments showed up in productive rearrangements about 90% or about 30% of the time in an earlier analysis of some 590 of the donors.

To prepare the library, the immunoSEQ multiplex PCR assay was applied. For the multiplex PCR, a mixture combining 60 forward primers for TCR Vbeta segments and 13 reverse primers for TCR Jbeta segments was used. The CDR3 region of rearranged TCR beta genes was amplified from genomic DNA with a multiplex PCR assay. Amplified TCR beta libraries were sequenced as 87-base-pair reads on the Illumina HiSeq System. In the paper's pipeline: In a later analysis, some 80 million unique TCR beta chains were counted across the 666 repertoires, and about 10 million of these chains were shared by at least two donors. Raw reads were error-corrected and collapsed into unique sequences by a nearest-neighbor algorithm in which closely related sequences were merged to remove PCR and sequencing errors. CDR3 sequences were aligned to IMGT reference sequences to assign V, D and J gene segments. Each retained sequence needed at least a six-nucleotide match to both a V gene segment and a J gene segment. Rearrangements were called productive when the CDR3 lacked stop codons and stayed in frame with V and J; all others were non-productive. CDR3 was defined by IMGT convention, running from the second conserved V-encoded cysteine to the conserved J-encoded phenylalanine. The earlier analysis of about 610 of the donors excluded any sequence lacking an unambiguous match to a single V gene segment. An earlier analysis of about 600 of the donors called V segments functional above 56.7% productive rearrangements and segregating when the between-donor standard deviation exceeded 5%. A statistical classification framework was built to diagnose cytomegalovirus status from the catalog of TCR beta chain sequences. A later analysis assigned V and J genes by comparing TCR nucleotide sequences with IMGT/GENE-DB human TR gene sequences. Using the TCRdist pipeline, a later analysis assigned CDR3 sequences along with most-parsimonious VDJ recombination scenarios. A later analysis defined each TCR beta chain by its CDR3 amino acid sequence plus V-gene family, and excluded reads lacking a unique V-gene family. As a way to deal with suspected cross-contamination and a sequencing artifact, a later analysis dropped 450 to 600 nucleotide sequences that were highly shared and had low generation probability. In a later analysis, a clonal expansion index for each public chain was calculated from normalized within-repertoire ranks of inferred template counts. Generation probabilities in a later analysis came from a VDJ recombination model fitted to out-of-frame rearrangements, and those results were checked against IGoR. In a later analysis, hypergeometric tests were used to score TCR-TCR, TCR-HLA and TCR-CMV co-occurrence, with a repertoire-size bias correction applied to TCR pairs. To estimate false discovery rates, a later analysis permuted the HLA or CMV assignments 20 times. In a later analysis, co-occurring TCRs were grouped with DBSCAN, and TCRdist sequence similarity was added when clustering was performed within HLA-allele-positive subsets. For co-occurrence clustering, repertoires with fewer than 30,000 or more than 120,000 public chains were excluded, along with a handful of repertoires with anomalous nucleotide sharing. Sourced from immuneACCESS, this table was stored by TCRdb with only in-frame sequences that have V and J called. A share of the clones is absent; for the studies checked, an unresolved V gene accounts for under half, and the remainder has no known explanation. Clone size and V and J calls were adopted from that table, with D and trimming inferred from the DNA. Counted in this sample were approximately 140,000 clones; roughly 77% of them appeared once. 2% to 2.5% of the sample goes to the ten largest clones.

The cohort consisted of hundreds of healthy bone marrow donors. At the time of sampling, all cohort members were nominally healthy, though unrecorded immune exposures were likely present. The donor tested CMV seronegative, placing the donor among the 350 to 400 seronegative members of the cohort. A peripheral blood sample was collected from each donor, and TCR beta sequencing was performed on peripheral blood mononuclear cells. Genomic DNA was extracted from the blood cell samples with the Qiagen DNeasy Blood Extraction Kit. This clone has just one count. No cognate antigen has been identified for it. Base qualities are missing; no much larger clone stands one base away. The clonotype originates from a man aged 25-45 years in good health and CMV-seronegative. Sequencing was carried out using PBMCs.

The CDR3 is CASAGTGVGNQPQHF. The DNA sequence is TGTGCCAGCGCCGGGACAGGGGTTGGAAATCAGCCCCAGCATTTT. Here the chain combines TRBV2 and TRBJ1-5; TRBD1 aligns with 10 central bases. Taken from the germline V gene, the CDR1 and CDR2 loops are SNHLY and FYNNEI. Its CDR3 holds 15 amino acids, cysteine through phenylalanine. The retained sequence is limited to the CDR3, 45 bases, with the frame set at the first base. Relative to germline, V is missing 8 bases and J is missing 4 bases, with 8 bases of the junction outside any gene match. This CDR3, with the reference TRBV2 and TRBJ1-5 proteins standing in past its ends, gives the full variable domain EPEVTQTPSHQVTQMGQEVILRCVPISNHLYFYWYRQILGQKVEFLVSFYNNEISEKSEIFDDQFSVERPDGSNFTLKIRSTKLEDSAMYFCASAGTGVGNQPQHFGDGTRLSIL.